This T cell receptor (beta chain) originates from a study of shared clonotypes between healthy human individuals. Deep level was the assay's run setting. Generated by immunoSEQ multiplex PCR, the TCRdb table keeps only in-frame clones and is missing some. The table records roughly 500,000 clones, around 79% of them present only once. V was clipped by 1 base and J by 5 bases; unmatched bases: 7. Germline values: CDR1 SGHAT, CDR2 FQNNGV. CDR3 size: 16 residues. The sequence was obtained from a woman aged 40 to 50 in good health. Some clones in this sample may be carry-over from other donors' samples. The sequenced material came from PBMCs. The chain uses TRBV11-2 and TRBJ1-4; 7 bases are shared with TRBD1. CDR3 DNA sequence: TGTGCCAGCAGCTTAGTGTATGACAGGGAGAATGAAAAACTGTTTTTT. Translated: CASSLVYDRENEKLFF. Complete variable domain (other parts from reference TRBV11-2 and TRBJ1-4): EAGVAQSPRYKIIEKRQSVAFWCNPISGHATLYWYQQILGQGPKLLIQFQNNGVVDDSQLPKDRFSAERLKGVDSTLKIQPAKLEDSAVYLCASSLVYDRENEKLFFGSGTQLSVL.